These T cell receptor beta chains were read from a single sample in a study of spatial heterogeneity in lung cancer. TCRdb re-derived calls from the 5' RACE reads in MiXCR, one entry per CDR3 protein. The repertoire has approximately 56,000 distinct CDR3 sequences, less than 9% of them found once; the top ten carry around 35%. This specimen consisted of PBMCs, obtained at follow-up. All receptors come from a female donor with early-stage non-small cell lung cancer. Each CDR3 is given with its conserved first and last residue. Fields, in order: D gene, clone size, J gene, V gene, CDR3 DNA, CDR3 protein. D genes are given only for firm matches. Expanded clones get a size class; other rows say once, few or many, or leave the size out.

TRBD2 many TRBJ2-3 TRBV4-3 TGCGCCAGCAGCCAAGATAGAGCGGGGGCAGATACGCAGTATTTT CASSQDRAGADTQYF
NA many TRBJ1-1 TRBV5-6 TGTGCCAGCACCCCGGGGGGGGCGGGCACTGAAGCTTTCTTT CASTPGGAGTEAFF
TRBD1 NA TRBJ2-3 TRBV12-3/TRBV12-4 TGTGCCAGCAGCCCCGGGACAGGGGGCTCCACAGATACGCAGTATTTT CASSPGTGGSTDTQYF
NA many TRBJ2-1 TRBV5-1 TGCGCCAGCAGCTTGGGCCAGATTTCCTACAATGAGCAGTTCTTC CASSLGQISYNEQFF
TRBD2 many TRBJ2-2 TRBV6-5 TGTGCCAGCAGACCCACTAGCGGGGGGCCCACCGGGGAGCTGTTTTTT CASRPTSGGPTGELFF
TRBD1 many TRBJ2-7 TRBV20-1 TGCAGTGCTAGAGATAAAGGACAGGGATACGAGCAGTACTTC CSARDKGQGYEQYF
NA NA TRBJ2-5 TRBV6-5 TGTGCCAGCAGTTATATGGGGGGTGATGCAGGGTCCCAAAGTGCCCAAGAGACCCAGTACTTC CASSYMGGDAGSQSAQETQYF
NA few TRBJ1-5 TRBV12-3/TRBV12-4 TGTGCCAGCAACCAAGAGGGGGGCGGGCAGCCCCAGCATTTT CASNQEGGGQPQHF
TRBD1 many TRBJ1-6 TRBV3-1 TGTGCCAGCAGCCGGATCCAGGGGGGAAGTTCACCCCTCCACTTT CASSRIQGGSSPLHF
TRBD1 few TRBJ2-7 TRBV9 TGTGCCAGCAGCGTAGGACAGGGGGCCTACGAGCAGTACTTC CASSVGQGAYEQYF
NA many TRBJ1-1 TRBV29-1 TGCAGCGTTGTCGGGGGGCGAAACACTGAAGCTTTCTTT CSVVGGRNTEAFF
NA medium-sized TRBJ1-1 TRBV7-8 TGTGCCAGCAGCTTTACTACACGTAATGAGAACACTGAAGCTTTCTTT CASSFTTRNENTEAFF
TRBD1 few TRBJ1-1 TRBV30 TGTGCCTGGAGCAACAGGGGAAGGGGGATGAACACTGAAGCTTTCTTT CAWSNRGRGMNTEAFF
NA NA TRBJ1-6 TRBV2 TGTGCCAGCAGAGCGCAGGGGATGACTAATTCACCCCTCCACTTT CASRAQGMTNSPLHF
TRBD1 NA TRBJ1-4 TRBV12-3/TRBV12-4 TGTGCCAGCAGTTGGAAGGGGGCCAATGAAAAACTGTTTTTT CASSWKGANEKLFF
TRBD1 NA TRBJ2-7 TRBV7-2 TGTGCCAGCAGCTTAGCATCGGGACAGGCCCTCTACGAGCAGTACTTC CASSLASGQALYEQYF
NA many TRBJ2-3 TRBV6-2/TRBV6-3 TGTGCCAGCAGGGCCGTGAGGGACACAGATACGCAGTATTTT CASRAVRDTDTQYF
NA few TRBJ2-3 TRBV20-1 TGCAGTGCTAGCGCCAACCGGGGAGATACGCAGTATTTT CSASANRGDTQYF
NA few TRBJ2-3 TRBV12-3/TRBV12-4 TGTGCCAGCAGTTTAGATTCGTACACAGATACGCAGTATTTT CASSLDSYTDTQYF
NA few TRBJ2-4 TRBV7-9 TGTGCCAGCAGCTCCGGGACTTCCCCGGTAGCCAAAAACATTCAGTACTTC CASSSGTSPVAKNIQYF
NA many TRBJ1-5 TRBV28 TGTGCCAGCACCCCTCCCCGCAGGGGAGGAAATCAGCCCCAGCATTTT CASTPPRRGGNQPQHF
NA few TRBJ1-2 TRBV7-9 TGTGCCAGCAGTCAACGGGGCACTGTCGGCTATGGCTACACCTTC CASSQRGTVGYGYTF
TRBD2 few TRBJ2-1 TRBV4-2 TGTGCCAGCAGCCCGCTAGCGGGGGGGCCAAATGAGCAGTTCTTC CASSPLAGGPNEQFF
NA once TRBJ1-2 TRBV18 TGTGTCAGCTCACCCTCGATACAGGGAACAAACTATGGCTACACCTTC CVSSPSIQGTNYGYTF
NA many TRBJ1-1 TRBV28 TGTGCCAGCAGAACATCAGGTAGGAACACTGAAGCTTTCTTT CASRTSGRNTEAFF
NA many TRBJ2-7 TRBV28 TGTGCCAGCAGTTTCCGTCGGGAGCAGTACTTC CASSFRREQYF
TRBD2 many TRBJ2-7 TRBV6-2/TRBV6-3 TGTGCCAGCAGTTTCCAACTTAACCGGGACTATAACGAGCAGTACTTC CASSFQLNRDYNEQYF
TRBD1 NA TRBJ2-7 TRBV2 TGTGCCAGCAGAGCCCAGCCCGGGGGACAGGGACAGCAGTACTTC CASRAQPGGQGQQYF
TRBD1 NA TRBJ1-5 TRBV5-4 TGTGCCAGCAGCTTGGGAGGGACAGTGGATCAGCCCCAGCATTTT CASSLGGTVDQPQHF
NA many TRBJ1-1 TRBV5-5 TGTGCCAGCAGCTTGGCCTTCGGAGGTTCATTGAACACTGAAGCTTTCTTT CASSLAFGGSLNTEAFF
TRBD1 few TRBJ1-2 TRBV7-9 TGTGCCAGCAGCCTACAGGGGAACTATGGCTACACCTTC CASSLQGNYGYTF
TRBD2 few TRBJ2-3 TRBV5-1 TGCGCCAGCAGCGACGCTAGCGGGGCTAGCACAGATACGCAGTATTTT CASSDASGASTDTQYF
TRBD1 NA TRBJ2-7 TRBV19 TGTGCCAGTAGTATAGAGACAGGGGGGACTCCCCCGTCGGGTGAGCAGTACTTC CASSIETGGTPPSGEQYF
NA few TRBJ2-1 TRBV2 TGTGCCAGCAGTGTTCTAGCGCCGGGCAATGAGCAGTTCTTC CASSVLAPGNEQFF
NA few TRBJ2-1 TRBV2 TGTGCCAGCAGTGATAAGGGGACCCCTCTGGGGAATGAGCAGTTCTTC CASSDKGTPLGNEQFF
NA many TRBJ1-6 TRBV20-1 TGCAGTGCTAGAGATCGTGGCTCCTATAATTCACCCCTCCACTTT CSARDRGSYNSPLHF
NA NA TRBJ1-4 TRBV7-9 TGTGCCAGCAGCCACCTTAAAGGGACTAATGAAAAACTGTTTTTT CASSHLKGTNEKLFF
NA many TRBJ2-7 TRBV28 TGTGCCAGCAGGGAAACGCTCCTACTCGAGCAGTACTTC CASRETLLLEQYF
NA few TRBJ1-5 TRBV7-6 TGTGCCAGCAGCCAAGGCGGGCAGCCCCCTAGGCCCCAGCATTTT CASSQGGQPPRPQHF
NA many TRBJ2-3 TRBV15 TGTGCCACCAGCAGAGATGGTCGAACAGATACGCAGTATTTT CATSRDGRTDTQYF
NA NA TRBJ2-7 TRBV6-5 TGTGCCAGCAGGAGACAGAAGGGCCCTTTCGAGCAGTACTTC CASRRQKGPFEQYF
NA many TRBJ1-1 TRBV7-9 TGTGCCAGCAGCCGGGGGGCGAGAGGCACTGAAGCTTTCTTT CASSRGARGTEAFF
TRBD2 many TRBJ2-7 TRBV28 TGTGCCAGCAGTCCCACCGTGGGGGGGATAGCCTCCTACGAGCAGTACTTC CASSPTVGGIASYEQYF
NA many TRBJ2-5 TRBV15 TGTGCCACCAGCAGGGACAGTTCGTACCAAGAGACCCAGTACTTC CATSRDSSYQETQYF
NA NA TRBJ2-7 TRBV18 TGTGCCAGCTCACCACCCGGTTTGGGAACCTACGAGCAGTACTTC CASSPPGLGTYEQYF
NA few TRBJ1-1 TRBV11-2 TGTGCCAGCAGGGACTCGGCGGGAGAGAACACTGAAGCTTTCTTT CASRDSAGENTEAFF
NA many TRBJ1-1 TRBV2 TGTGCCAGCAGCGGAAGGAGAGGAACTGAAGCTTTCTTT CASSGRRGTEAFF
NA many TRBJ2-5 TRBV7-2 TGTGCCAGCAGCTTCCAGACTGGACAAGAGACCCAGTACTTC CASSFQTGQETQYF
NA NA TRBJ2-3 TRBV20-1 TGCTCAGGAACGGGCGGCACAGATACGCAGTATTTT CSGTGGTDTQYF
NA few TRBJ2-7 TRBV6-1 TGTGCCAGCAGTCCCCGGGGTACCCTCCTCGAGCAGTACTTC CASSPRGTLLEQYF
NA NA TRBJ2-5 TRBV2 TGTGCCAGCAGTGAAGCAGCGGGAGAGACCCAGTACTTC CASSEAAGETQYF
TRBD2 NA TRBJ2-7 TRBV12-3/TRBV12-4 TGTGCCAGCAGACCCGGGGGGAGCCCTTCCTACGAGCAGTACTTC CASRPGGSPSYEQYF